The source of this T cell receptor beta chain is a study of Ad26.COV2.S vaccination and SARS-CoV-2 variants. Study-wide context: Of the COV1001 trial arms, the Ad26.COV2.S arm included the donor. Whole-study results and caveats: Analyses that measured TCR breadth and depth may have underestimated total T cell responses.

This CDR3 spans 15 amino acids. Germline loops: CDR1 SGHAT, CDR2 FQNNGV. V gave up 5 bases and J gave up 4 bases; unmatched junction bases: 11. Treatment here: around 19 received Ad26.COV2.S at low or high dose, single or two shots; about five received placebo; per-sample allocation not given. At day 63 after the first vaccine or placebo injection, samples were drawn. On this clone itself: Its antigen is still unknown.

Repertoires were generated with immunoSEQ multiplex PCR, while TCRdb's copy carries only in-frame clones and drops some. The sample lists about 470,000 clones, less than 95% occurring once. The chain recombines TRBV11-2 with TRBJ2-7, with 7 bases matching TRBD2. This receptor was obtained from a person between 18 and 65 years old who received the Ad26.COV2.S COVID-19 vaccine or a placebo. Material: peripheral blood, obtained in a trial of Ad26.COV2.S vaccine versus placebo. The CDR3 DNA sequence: TGTGCCAGCAGCCCGTATGCGGGAGTGTCTTACGAGCAGTACTTC. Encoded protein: CASSPYAGVSYEQYF. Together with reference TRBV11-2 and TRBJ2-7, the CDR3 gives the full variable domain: EAGVAQSPRYKIIEKRQSVAFWCNPISGHATLYWYQQILGQGPKLLIQFQNNGVVDDSQLPKDRFSAERLKGVDSTLKIQPAKLEDSAVYLCASSPYAGVSYEQYFGPGTRLTVT.